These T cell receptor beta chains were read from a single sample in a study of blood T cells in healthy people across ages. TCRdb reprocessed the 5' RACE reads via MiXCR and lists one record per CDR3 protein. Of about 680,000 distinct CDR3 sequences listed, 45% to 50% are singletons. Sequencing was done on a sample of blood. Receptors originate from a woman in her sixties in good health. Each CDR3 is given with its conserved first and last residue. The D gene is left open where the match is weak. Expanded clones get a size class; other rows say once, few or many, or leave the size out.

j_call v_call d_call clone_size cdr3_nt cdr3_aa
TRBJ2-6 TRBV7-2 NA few TGTGCCAGCAGCTTACGTCGGCAGCCATCTGGGGCCAACGTCCTGACTTTC CASSLRRQPSGANVLTF
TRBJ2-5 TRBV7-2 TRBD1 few TGTGCCAGCAGCTTTAACAGGGGAAGAGAGACCCAGTACTTC CASSFNRGRETQYF
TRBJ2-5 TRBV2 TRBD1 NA TGTGCCAGCATTCTGACAGGGGTGGAGACCCAGTACTTC CASILTGVETQYF
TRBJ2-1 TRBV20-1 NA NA TGCAGTGCTAGAGGGGCGAGAAACTACAATGAGCAGTTCTTC CSARGARNYNEQFF
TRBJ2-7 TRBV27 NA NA TGTGCCAGCAGTGTCTCCCAGGCCTACGAGCAGTACTTC CASSVSQAYEQYF
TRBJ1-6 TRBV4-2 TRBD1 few TGTGCCAGCAGCCAAGCAACAGGGGGAAATTCACCCCTCCACTTT CASSQATGGNSPLHF
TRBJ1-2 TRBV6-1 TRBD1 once TGTGCCAGCAGTGAAATTGGACAGGCCCCACGTGGCTACATCTTC CASSEIGQAPRGYIF
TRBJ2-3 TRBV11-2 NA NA TGTGCCAGCACCTTCTTTATGGATACGCAGTATTTT CASTFFMDTQYF
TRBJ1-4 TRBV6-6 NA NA TGTGCCAGCAGAAGGGACCGATCTGAAAAACTGTTTTTT CASRRDRSEKLFF
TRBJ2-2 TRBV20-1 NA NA TGCAGTGCTAGAGATACGGCTAGCGAGAACACCGGGGAGCTGTTTTTT CSARDTASENTGELFF
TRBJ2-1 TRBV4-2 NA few TGTGCCAGCAGCCCCACAGGATTCTCCTACAATGAGCAGTTCTTC CASSPTGFSYNEQFF
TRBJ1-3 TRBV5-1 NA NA TGCGCCAGCAGCTTATCCCTTAGGGGGTCTGGAAACACCATATATTTT CASSLSLRGSGNTIYF
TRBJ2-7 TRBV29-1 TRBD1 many TGCAGCGTTACACACTTCCGGGACAGAGTATACGAGCAGTACTTC CSVTHFRDRVYEQYF
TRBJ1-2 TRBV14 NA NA TGTGCCAGCAGCCAAGAAAGAGGGGGATATGGCTACACCTTC CASSQERGGYGYTF
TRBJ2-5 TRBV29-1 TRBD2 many TGCAGCGTTTTGGTCCTAGCGGGGCAAGAGACCCAGTACTTC CSVLVLAGQETQYF
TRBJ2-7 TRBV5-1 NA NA TGCGCCAGCAGCTCGACCGGGACCGACAATGAGCAGTACTTC CASSSTGTDNEQYF
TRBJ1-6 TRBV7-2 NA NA TGTGCCAGCAGCTCTCCACGATCACCCCTCCACTTT CASSSPRSPLHF
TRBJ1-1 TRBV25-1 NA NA TGTGCCAGCAGTGTGGCAGGGAGCACTGAAGCTTTCTTT CASSVAGSTEAFF
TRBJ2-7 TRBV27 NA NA TGTGCCAGCAGTTTAGCAGAAAATTACGAGCAGTACTTC CASSLAENYEQYF
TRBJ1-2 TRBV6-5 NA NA TGTGCCAGCAGTTTCTCTACCTCCATCTATGGCTACACCTTC CASSFSTSIYGYTF
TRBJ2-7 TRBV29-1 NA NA TGCAGCGCTAGGCAGTCCTACGAGCAGTACTTC CSARQSYEQYF
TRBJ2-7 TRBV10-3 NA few TGTGCCATCCGAGGGCCGGGCCCCTACGAGCAGTACTTC CAIRGPGPYEQYF
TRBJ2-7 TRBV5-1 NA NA TGCGCCAGCAGCCGGGGGGCGGGACGATCCTACAATGAGCAGTACTTC CASSRGAGRSYNEQYF
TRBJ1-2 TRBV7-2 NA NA TGTGCCAGCAGCTTATCAGCGGTTGAAGGGGACTATGGCTACACCTTC CASSLSAVEGDYGYTF
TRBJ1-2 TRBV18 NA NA TGTGCCAGCTCACTGGTTCAGGGATTTAACTATGGCTACACCTTC CASSLVQGFNYGYTF
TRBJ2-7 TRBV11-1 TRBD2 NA TGTGCCAGCAGCTTCGGGCTAGCGGGCTCCCACGAGCAGTACTTC CASSFGLAGSHEQYF
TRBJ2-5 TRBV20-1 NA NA TGCAGTGCTAGAGGGAGCGCGGAGCAGTACTTC CSARGSAEQYF
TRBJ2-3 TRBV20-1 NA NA TGCAGTGCTAGAGATTCCACCCCCGCAGATACGCAGTATTTT CSARDSTPADTQYF
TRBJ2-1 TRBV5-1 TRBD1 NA TGCGCCAGCAGCCCCCGGACAGGGGTATCCAATGAGCAGTTCTTC CASSPRTGVSNEQFF
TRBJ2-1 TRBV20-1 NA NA TGCAGTGCTAGTCTCGACGCAGGAAATGAGCAGTTCTTC CSASLDAGNEQFF
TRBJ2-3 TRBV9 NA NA TGTGCCAGCAGCGTCGGGATCTTCTTCGGGGATACGCAGTATTTT CASSVGIFFGDTQYF
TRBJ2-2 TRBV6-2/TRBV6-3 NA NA TGTGCCAGCAGACGGAACACCGGGGAGCTGTTTTTT CASRRNTGELFF
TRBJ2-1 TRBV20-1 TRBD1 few TGCAGTGCGCAGGCTGACAGGGGGCGGTACAATGAGCAGTTCTTC CSAQADRGRYNEQFF
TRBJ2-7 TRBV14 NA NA TGTGCCAGCAGCCAGCTGAAAATTCAGGGCTACGAGCAGTACTTC CASSQLKIQGYEQYF
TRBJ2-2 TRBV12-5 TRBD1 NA TGTGCTAGTGGCCTACAAACAGGACAGGGGATTGCCGGGGAGCTGTTTTTT CASGLQTGQGIAGELFF